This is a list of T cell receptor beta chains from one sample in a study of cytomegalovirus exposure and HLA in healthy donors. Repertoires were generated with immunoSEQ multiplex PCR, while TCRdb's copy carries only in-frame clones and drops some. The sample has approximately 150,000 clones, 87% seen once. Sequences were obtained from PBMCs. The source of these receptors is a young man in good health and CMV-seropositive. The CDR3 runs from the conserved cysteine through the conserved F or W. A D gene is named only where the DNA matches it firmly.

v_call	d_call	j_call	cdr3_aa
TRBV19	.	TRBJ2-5	CATQRAGAGKETQYF
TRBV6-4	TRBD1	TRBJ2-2	CASRGAGGTTGELFF
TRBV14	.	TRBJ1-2	CASSFSEFGGNYGYTF
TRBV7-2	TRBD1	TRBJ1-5	CASSLSGGEYSNQPQHF
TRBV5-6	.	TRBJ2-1	CASSNSGDYLLGEQFF
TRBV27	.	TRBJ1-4	CASSLGASGATNEKLFF
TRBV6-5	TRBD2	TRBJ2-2	CASSPRLARELFF
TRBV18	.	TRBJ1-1	CASSPRLAGNTEAFF
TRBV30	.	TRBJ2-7	CAWSATPNRASYEQYF
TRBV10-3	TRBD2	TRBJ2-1	CAIGELAGGPDNEQFF
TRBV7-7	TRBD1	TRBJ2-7	CASSKTGSSYEQYF
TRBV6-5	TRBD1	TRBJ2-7	CASSEGDSSYEQYF
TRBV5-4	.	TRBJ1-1	CASSSTNTEAFF
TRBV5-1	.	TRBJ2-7	CASSLVAGATYEQYF
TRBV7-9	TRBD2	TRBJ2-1	CVPGLETYNEQFF
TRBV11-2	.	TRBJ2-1	CASSSVSTRMRLNEQFF
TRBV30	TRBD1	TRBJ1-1	CAWGTGARTEAFF
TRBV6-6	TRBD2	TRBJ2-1	CASSSGSFDEQFF
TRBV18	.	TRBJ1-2	CATASRKTEVYGYTF
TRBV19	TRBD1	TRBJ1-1	CASSPPGTGGFWDTEAFF
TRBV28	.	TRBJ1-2	CASSSQGGLYGYTF
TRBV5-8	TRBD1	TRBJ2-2	CANSRQGADAGELFF
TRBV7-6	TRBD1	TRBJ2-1	CASSLDRTPRGEQFF
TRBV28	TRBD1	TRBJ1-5	CASIDRGYQPQHF
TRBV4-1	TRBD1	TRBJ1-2	CASSQGTGGIYGYTF